This paragraph covers one T cell receptor (beta chain) sequence. This specimen belongs to a study of shared clonotypes between healthy human individuals. Per the germline V gene, CDR1 is SEHNR and CDR2 is FQNEAQ (reference sequence). Trimming removed 6 bases from V and 3 bases from J, with 12 bases in between. The CDR3 contains 15 residues. A deep-level run was used for the assay. Sequenced by immunoSEQ multiplex PCR; TCRdb stores in-frame clones only, minus some. The sample lists 2 million to 2.5 million clones; approximately 94% were seen once. Sequencing input: naive CD4+ T cells sorted from blood. Subset indicated: CD45RA+ positively selected. The V call is TRBV7-9, the J call TRBJ2-6; D tentatively fits TRBD1 or TRBD2 (6 bases each). This receptor was taken from a man between 18 and 29 years old in good health. CDR3 nucleotide sequence: TGTGCCAGCAGTAAACAGGGAGGTGGGGCCAACGTCCTGACTTTC. It translates to CASSKQGGGANVLTF.